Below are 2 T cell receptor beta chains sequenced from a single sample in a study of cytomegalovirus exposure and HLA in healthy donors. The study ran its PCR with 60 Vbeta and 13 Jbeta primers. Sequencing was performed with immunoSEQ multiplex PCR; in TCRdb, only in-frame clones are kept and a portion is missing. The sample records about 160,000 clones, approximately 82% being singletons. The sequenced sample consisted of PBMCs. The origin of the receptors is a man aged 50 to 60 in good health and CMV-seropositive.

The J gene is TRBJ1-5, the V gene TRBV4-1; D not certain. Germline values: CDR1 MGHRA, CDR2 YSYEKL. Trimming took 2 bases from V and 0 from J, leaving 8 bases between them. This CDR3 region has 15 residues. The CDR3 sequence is CASSQLQNSNQPQHF. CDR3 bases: TGCGCCAGCAGCCAACTTCAGAATAGCAATCAGCCCCAGCATTTT.

CDR3 DNA: TGTGCCAGCAGCCTGGACAGGGTAGCTAACTATGGCTACACCTTC. The encoded protein is CASSLDRVANYGYTF. The chain employs TRBV7-2 and TRBJ1-2, with TRBD1 matching over 8 bases. V shed 5 bases, J shed 0 bases, and the junction held 5 bases outside the gene matches. Germline values: CDR1 SGHTA, CDR2 FQGNSA. The CDR3 consists of 15 residues.